This TCR beta chain originates from a study of T cell changes during pregnancy in multiple sclerosis. Assay: immunoSEQ multiplex PCR; the TCRdb copy retains only in-frame clones and omits some. In the table there are approximately 45,000 clones, around 94% of which are singletons. Germline loops: CDR1 SGHRS, CDR2 YFSETQ. The CDR3 extends over 16 amino acids. V gave up 3 bases and J gave up 7 bases; unmatched junction bases: 9. The chain is built from TRBV5-1 and TRBJ2-2; 10 bases are shared with TRBD1. The source was CD4+ T cells from peripheral blood mononuclear cells, collected in the second trimester of pregnancy. The source is a female donor in good health, enrolled as a control in a pregnancy study. The CDR3 DNA is TGCGCCAGCAGCTCATCCGGGACAGGGGACGTCGGGGAGCTGTTTTTT. Translating it yields CASSSSGTGDVGELFF.